One T cell receptor beta chain is described in this entry. What it binds is not known. The entry originates in a study of response to subunit inactivated influenza vaccine. The study, taken as a whole, reports: The authors suggested that every seasonal influenza vaccination recruits few new T cells.

TCRdb independently ran MiXCR on the RT-PCR reads; one entry per CDR3 protein. The profile shows 650,000 to 850,000 distinct CDR3 sequences, around 14% of them singletons. The CDR3 extends over 14 amino acids. The V end lost 5 bases, the J end lost 7 bases, and 15 bases lay between the germline ends. Germline-derived CDR1 and CDR2 are MNHEY and SVGEGT. This TCR came from a man aged 45-65 years who received an inactivated influenza vaccine. The chain uses TRBV6-2 or TRBV6-3 and TRBJ1-5; tentative D call: TRBD1 (5 bases). The sample consisted of PBMCs from blood, taken 14 to 15 days before vaccination. The CDR3, as DNA: TGTGCCAGCAGTGCCGGGACCCGTCTACAGCCCCAGCATTTT. Protein: CASSAGTRLQPQHF.